The 28 T cell receptor beta chains listed next were all sequenced from one sample in a study of cytomegalovirus exposure and HLA in healthy donors. Primers for the PCR totalled 60 Vbeta and 13 Jbeta. TCRdb keeps only in-frame clones here, not all; method: immunoSEQ multiplex PCR. The sample consists of approximately 260,000 clones, 80% to 95% of them appearing once. What was sequenced was PBMCs. Receptor source: a girl aged 2-15 years in good health and CMV-seronegative.

This chain links TRBV6-5 with TRBJ2-7; 11 bases fit TRBD2. The CDR3 runs to 14 residues. CDR1 is MNHEY and CDR2 is SVGAGI in the germline V gene. The trim removed 6 bases at V and 5 bases at J, leaving 6 bases unmatched. The CDR3 bases are TGTGCCAGCAGCCTGACTAGCGGGATCGACGAGCAGTACTTC. The encoded protein is CASSLTSGIDEQYF.

The rearrangement links TRBV30 to TRBJ2-1, with TRBD2 as a possible D gene (6 bases). This CDR3 has 15 residues. Deletions cut 0 bases from V and 6 bases from J, with 15 bases between. From germline, CDR1 is GTSNPN and CDR2 SVGIG (reference sequence). Written as DNA, the CDR3 is TGTGCCTGGAGTGTAACGCGGGGTGCCCTCAATGAGCAGTTCTTC. Protein product: CAWSVTRGALNEQFF. The complete variable domain, with remaining parts taken from reference TRBV30 and TRBJ2-1, reads SQTIHQWPATLVQPVGSPLSLECTVEGTSNPNLYWYRQAAGRGLQLLFYSVGIGQISSEVPQNLSASRPQDRQFILSSKKLLLSDSGFYLCAWSVTRGALNEQFFGPGTRLTVL.

The chain links TRBV2 to TRBJ2-1; possible D gene TRBD1, 6 bases. This CDR3 spans 15 amino acids. Trimming left V 3 bases short and J 8 bases short, with 17 bases between. In germline, CDR1 is SNHLY, CDR2 FYNNEI. The CDR3 sequence: CASSEGARAWDEQFF. The CDR3, as DNA: TGTGCCAGCAGTGAGGGGGCCAGGGCCTGGGATGAGCAGTTCTTC. Complete variable domain (other parts from reference TRBV2 and TRBJ2-1): EPEVTQTPSHQVTQMGQEVILRCVPISNHLYFYWYRQILGQKVEFLVSFYNNEISEKSEIFDDQFSVERPDGSNFTLKIRSTKLEDSAMYFCASSEGARAWDEQFFGPGTRLTVL.

The chain combines TRBV9 with TRBJ2-3; D call uncertain. The CDR3 is 15 residues long. CDR1 and CDR2 from the germline V gene are SGDLS and YYNGEE. Trimming took off 0 bases at V and 2 bases at J, with 10 bases between the two ends. The CDR3 bases are TGTGCCAGCAGCGTAGCCGGAGCCCCCACAGATACGCAGTATTTT. The encoded protein is CASSVAGAPTDTQYF. The whole variable domain, remainder taken from reference TRBV9 and TRBJ2-3, is DSGVTQTPKHLITATGQRVTLRCSPRSGDLSVYWYQQSLDQGLQFLIQYYNGEERAKGNILERFSAQQFPDLHSELNLSSLELGDSALYFCASSVAGAPTDTQYFGPGTRLTVL.

The chain employs TRBV7-2 and TRBJ2-7, with D possibly TRBD2 on 7 matching bases. Germline CDR1 SGHTA, CDR2 FQGNSA. CDR3 length: 15 amino acids. The V end was cut by 5 bases, the J end by 5 bases, with 19 bases between. The CDR3 sequence: CASSPGLGWGHEQYF. DNA of the CDR3: TGTGCCAGCAGCCCAGGACTAGGGTGGGGGCACGAGCAGTACTTC. The full variable domain, completed using reference TRBV7-2 and TRBJ2-7, is GAGVSQSPSNKVTEKGKDVELRCDPISGHTALYWYRQSLGQGLEFLIYFQGNSAPDKSGLPSDRFSAERTGGSVSTLTIQRTQQEDSAVYLCASSPGLGWGHEQYFGPGTRLTVT.

J is TRBJ2-5 and V is TRBV27; D gene uncertain. Trimming pared 6 bases from V and 1 base from J, leaving 21 bases between. There are 17 residues in the CDR3. The germline CDR1 and CDR2 sequences are MNHEY and SMNVEV (reference sequence). The chain's CDR3 is CASRPSPSAGFQETQYF. The CDR3 DNA reads as TGTGCCAGCAGGCCATCGCCGTCGGCCGGGTTCCAAGAGACCCAGTACTTC.

The V and J genes are TRBV5-1 and TRBJ1-4; D remains unclear. V gave up 0 bases and J gave up 7 bases, with 10 bases separating them. Germline V gene sequence: CDR1 SGHRS, CDR2 YFSETQ. The CDR3 spans 14 residues. The CDR3 nucleotides read TGCGCCAGCAGCTTGGCGAAGACGGGTGAAAAACTGTTTTTT. It encodes CASSLAKTGEKLFF.

The chain uses TRBV19 and TRBJ1-1; a weak D match, TRBD1 (5 bases). The germline V and J ends were trimmed by 10 bases and 4 bases, with 13 bases remaining between them. Germline V CDR1 and CDR2: LNHDA, SQIVND (reference sequence). The CDR3 has 12 amino acids. The CDR3 DNA reads as TGTGCCACCCTCCGGGGGGTCACTGAAGCTTTCTTT. Its translation is CATLRGVTEAFF.

V usage is TRBV27 and J usage is TRBJ1-5, with a possible D match to TRBD1 (5 bases). This CDR3 comprises 13 residues. Germline lookup yields CDR1 MNHEY and CDR2 SMNVEV (reference sequence). Trimming pared 3 bases from V and 6 bases from J, leaving 9 bases between. CDR3 nucleotide sequence: TGTGCCAGCAGTTTTATGGGGCGTCAGCCCCAGCATTTT. Amino acids: CASSFMGRQPQHF.

This clone was detected only a few times. V and J are TRBV5-4 and TRBJ2-7; 7 nucleotides align to TRBD1. The CDR3 contains 16 residues. The ends lost 0 bases at V and 2 bases at J; junction bases unmatched: 8. CDR1 is SGHNT, CDR2 YYREEE, per germline (reference sequence). CDR3 coding DNA: TGTGCCAGCAGCTTGGGCCAGGGGGAGAGCCCCTACGAGCAGTACTTC. Amino acid sequence: CASSLGQGESPYEQYF.

This clone occurred once. The rearrangement links TRBV7-2 to TRBJ1-2; TRBD1 agrees at 10 bases. The CDR3 loop spans 15 amino acids. V lost 4 bases, J lost 6 bases, and 8 bases stayed unmatched. Per the germline V gene, CDR1 is SGHTA and CDR2 is FQGNSA. In nucleotides, the CDR3 is TGTGCCAGCAGCTCCGGTGGGGGACAGGGGAATGGCTACACCTTC. Its translation is CASSSGGGQGNGYTF.

The chain uses TRBV6-1 and TRBJ2-1, with no clear D. This CDR3 is built from 15 residues. V shed 3 bases and J shed 0 bases, with 9 bases lying between them. CDR1 is MNHNS and CDR2 is SASEGT in the germline V gene. CDR3 amino acids: CASSEVGNSYNEQFF. In DNA form, the CDR3 reads TGTGCCAGCAGTGAGGTGGGCAACTCCTACAATGAGCAGTTCTTC.

CDR3 region: CASSLSKGGETYGYTF. The CDR3 DNA follows: TGTGCCAGCAGCTTAAGTAAAGGGGGCGAGACCTATGGCTACACCTTC. The chain uses TRBV7-8 and TRBJ1-2, with 7 positions matching TRBD1. CDR3 length: 16 amino acids. V gave up 2 bases and J gave up 4 bases; unmatched junction bases: 10. Germline-derived CDR1 and CDR2 are SGHVS and FQNEAQ.

The chain carries TRBV10-2 and TRBJ2-7, with D perhaps TRBD1 (6 bases). Trimming removed 0 bases from V and 5 bases from J, with 11 bases in between. This CDR3 comprises 14 residues. CDR1 WSHSY and CDR2 SAAADI come from the germline V gene. CDR3 bases: TGCGCCAGCAGTGAGTCGCTGAGGACAGACGAGCAGTACTTC. Its translation: CASSESLRTDEQYF.

The genes are TRBV28 and TRBJ1-5, with 7 bases that match TRBD1. This CDR3 contains 13 residues. Germline V gives CDR1 MDHEN, CDR2 SYDVKM. The ends lost 6 bases at V and 2 bases at J; junction bases unmatched: 1. CDR3 amino acids: CASRGTGNQPQHF. The CDR3, as DNA: TGTGCCAGCAGGGGGACAGGCAATCAGCCCCAGCATTTT.

The rearrangement joins TRBV5-6 to TRBJ1-5; 8 bases fit TRBD1. The V gene's germline CDR1 is SGHDT and CDR2 YYEEEE. V was pared by 0 bases and J by 14 bases, with 4 bases of the junction left unmatched. The CDR3 is 12 amino acids. The CDR3 loop reads CASSLGTGTEHF. In DNA form, the CDR3 reads TGTGCCAGCAGCTTGGGGACAGGGACCGAGCATTTT. The full variable domain, rest sourced from reference TRBV5-6 and TRBJ1-5, is DAGVTQSPTHLIKTRGQQVTLRCSPKSGHDTVSWYQQALGQGPQFIFQYYEEEERQRGNFPDRFSGHQFPNYSSELNVNALLLGDSALYLCASSLGTGTEHFGDGTRLSIL.

The chain couples TRBV5-1 to TRBJ1-2; D remains ambiguous. Germline V CDR1 and CDR2: SGHRS, YFSETQ. The CDR3 runs to 15 residues. V lost 1 base, J lost 2 bases, and 12 bases lay in between. The CDR3 spells CASSLFGGRNYGYTF. CDR3 DNA sequence: TGCGCCAGCAGCTTGTTTGGAGGGAGAAACTATGGCTACACCTTC.

This clone appeared once. V usage is TRBV9 and J usage is TRBJ2-6, with D unresolved. Germline values: CDR1 SGDLS, CDR2 YYNGEE. V gave up 3 bases and J gave up 4 bases, with 8 bases separating them. The CDR3 is 14 amino acids. CDR3 DNA: TGTGCCAGCAGCGGTTCCGTGGGGGCCAACGTCCTGACTTTC. Protein product: CASSGSVGANVLTF.

The rearrangement links TRBV10-3 to TRBJ2-1; the match to TRBD2 covers 11 bases. Germline V gives CDR1 ENHRY, CDR2 SYGVKD. V gave up 7 bases and J gave up 2 bases; unmatched junction bases: 4. This CDR3 is 15 amino acids long. The CDR3 here is CAITPGLAAYNEQFF. CDR3 bases: TGTGCCATCACCCCGGGACTAGCGGCCTACAATGAGCAGTTCTTC.

Concerning this clone itself: In the same sample, other DNA sequences code for this CDR3. The chain carries TRBV6-5 and TRBJ2-7; possibly TRBD2 for D (6 bases). The CDR3 is 14 residues long. V dropped 0 bases and J dropped 1 base, with 7 bases sitting between them. The germline V gene encodes CDR1 MNHEY and CDR2 SVGAGI. CDR3 residues: CASSYSAGSYEQYF. In nucleotides, the CDR3 is TGTGCCAGCAGTTACTCGGCGGGATCCTACGAGCAGTACTTC.

The chain combines TRBV6-1 with TRBJ2-2, with D maybe TRBD1 (5 bases). This CDR3 region has 13 residues. Trimming removed 7 bases from V and 6 bases from J, with 12 bases in between. Germline CDR1 and CDR2: MNHNS and SASEGT. The CDR3 reads CASNRWDAGELFF. CDR3 in DNA: TGTGCCAGCAACAGGTGGGATGCCGGGGAGCTGTTTTTT.

The genes are TRBV5-1 and TRBJ2-1, with 11 bases matching TRBD2. The trim removed 4 bases at V and 6 bases at J, leaving 6 bases unmatched. Germline V CDR1 and CDR2: SGHRS, YFSETQ. CDR3 length: 15 amino acids. The CDR3 is CASSHLAGGLNEQFF. The CDR3 DNA reads TGCGCCAGCAGCCATCTAGCGGGGGGACTCAATGAGCAGTTCTTC.

The V gene is TRBV5-5, the J gene TRBJ1-1, with TRBD1 as a possible D gene (5 bases). The CDR3 runs to 12 residues. Per germline, CDR1 SGHKS and CDR2 YYEKEE (reference sequence). Trimming took off 2 bases at V and 6 bases at J, with 8 bases between the two ends. The chain's CDR3 is CASSFWGAEAFF. The CDR3 DNA is TGTGCCAGCAGCTTTTGGGGCGCTGAAGCTTTCTTT.

The rearrangement uses TRBV6-5 and TRBJ1-5; possibly TRBD1 for D (5 bases). Germline CDR1 is MNHEY and CDR2 is SVGAGI. V was pared by 5 bases and J by 7 bases, with 18 bases between. The length of the CDR3 is 15 residues. The chain's CDR3 is CASSRSGLGGQPQHF. CDR3 nucleotide sequence: TGTGCCAGCAGTAGATCAGGGCTAGGTGGGCAGCCCCAGCATTTT.

The gene calls are TRBV7-3 and TRBJ2-2, with TRBD1 matching 9 bases. CDR3 length: 16 residues. With 0 bases clipped from V and 5 bases from J, the junction kept 4 bases outside the gene matches. Germline V CDR1 and CDR2: SGHTA, FQGTGA. CDR3 in amino acids: CASSLTGQGRTGELFF. CDR3 DNA: TGTGCCAGCAGCTTAACAGGACAGGGGCGGACCGGGGAGCTGTTTTTT.

This chain links TRBV4-2 with TRBJ1-5; TRBD1 matches 7 bases. Trimming cost V 3 bases and J 6 bases; bases outside gene matches: 14. Germline-derived CDR1 and CDR2 are LGHNA and YNFKEQ. This CDR3 is built from 17 residues. CDR3 DNA: TGTGCCAGCAGCCAGTATGAAGGGACAGACCCGTCTCAGCCCCAGCATTTT. Residues: CASSQYEGTDPSQPQHF.

The V gene is TRBV4-1, the J gene TRBJ2-7, with a weak D call TRBD1 (6 bases). V gave up 0 bases and J gave up 0 bases, with 12 bases separating them. This CDR3 is 16 amino acids long. Germline values: CDR1 MGHRA, CDR2 YSYEKL. For the CDR3, the DNA is TGCGCCAGCAGCCAAGATATACAGGGTAGCTCCTACGAGCAGTACTTC. This sequence encodes CASSQDIQGSSYEQYF.

The rearrangement links TRBV30 to TRBJ1-5; D perhaps matches TRBD1 (5 bases). This CDR3 spans 16 amino acids. V lost 0 bases to trimming and J lost 1 base, with 13 bases between them. Germline V CDR1 and CDR2: GTSNPN, SVGIG (reference sequence). The CDR3 nucleotides read TGTGCCTGGAGTGTAAGATGGGGCGGAAGCAATCAGCCCCAGCATTTT. Amino acids: CAWSVRWGGSNQPQHF.